One and the same sample provided the 7 T cell receptor beta chains below, sequenced in a study of T cells after yellow fever vaccination. In TCRdb, the 5' RACE reads were re-called with MiXCR into one record per CDR3 protein. The data show about 110,000 distinct CDR3 sequences, with 8.4% seen just once and about 25% held by the top ten. The material was CD8+ T cells sorted from PBMCs, obtained 45 days after the yellow fever booster vaccination. These receptor sequences come from a man in his thirties or forties who received the YFV17D yellow fever vaccine.

This clonotype showed up just a few times. The J gene is TRBJ2-3, the V gene TRBV6-4; tentative D call: TRBD2 (6 bases). Deletions cut 3 bases from V and 4 bases from J, with 14 bases between. CDR3 length: 15 residues. Germline loops: CDR1 MRHNA, CDR2 SNTAGT. The CDR3 nucleotides are TGTGCCAGCAGTGAAACGGGAGAGGAATCAGATACGCAGTATTTT. As protein: CASSETGEESDTQYF.

This clonotype appeared many times. This rearrangement joins TRBV9 to TRBJ2-3; tentatively, D is TRBD2 (6 bases). The germline V gene has CDR1 SGDLS and CDR2 YYNGEE. The CDR3 has 16 amino acids. V was pared by 2 bases and J by 5 bases, with 18 bases between. The CDR3 DNA is TGTGCCAGCAGCGTGGGCGGGATGGCGTCGGAAGATACGCAGTATTTT. This encodes CASSVGGMASEDTQYF.

Many counts were recorded for this clonotype. The chain combines TRBV6-5 with TRBJ2-4; D call uncertain. V lost 2 bases to trimming and J lost 2 bases, with 7 bases between them. Looked up from germline, CDR1 is MNHEY and CDR2 is SVGAGI. The CDR3 contains 14 residues. The CDR3 DNA reads as TGTGCCAGCAGTTACGGCGGACCCAAAAACATTCAGTACTTC. Protein product: CASSYGGPKNIQYF.

This clonotype was seen a handful of times. In DNA form, the CDR3 reads TGTGCCAGCAGTTACGGCGGGACCCAGTACTTC. Protein sequence: CASSYGGTQYF. The rearrangement uses TRBV6-6 and TRBJ2-5; D is ambiguous. The CDR3 covers 11 residues. Trimming took 2 bases from V and 7 from J, leaving 5 bases between them. CDR1 MNHNY and CDR2 SVGAGI come from the germline V gene (reference sequence).

This clonotype was counted at least ten times. The genes are TRBV6-5 and TRBJ2-2; D unresolved. Germline V lookup: CDR1 MNHEY, CDR2 SVGAGI. The V end was cut by 6 bases, the J end by 6 bases, with 14 bases between. The CDR3 extends over 14 amino acids. The CDR3 region is CASRTGLISGELFF. The CDR3 nucleotides read TGTGCCAGCAGGACCGGGTTAATATCCGGGGAGCTGTTTTTT.

This clonotype came up many times. The chain recombines TRBV10-3 with TRBJ2-1; TRBD1 aligns across 8 bases. CDR3 length: 12 amino acids. The V gene end was trimmed by 10 bases and the J gene end by 6 bases; junction bases not matched to a gene: 5. Per the germline V gene, CDR1 is ENHRY and CDR2 is SYGVKD. CDR3 amino acids: CATGDRSNEQFF. CDR3 in DNA: TGTGCCACCGGGGACAGGAGCAATGAGCAGTTCTTC.

The table lists this clonotype with many counts. The chain combines TRBV5-4 with TRBJ2-1; D unclear. Germline V CDR1 and CDR2: SGHNT, YYREEE (reference sequence). V lost 5 bases, J lost 5 bases, and 8 bases lay in between. The length of the CDR3 is 12 residues. CDR3 sequence reads: CASRLGNNEQFF. CDR3 bases: TGTGCCAGCAGATTAGGGAACAATGAGCAGTTCTTC.